This T cell receptor beta chain stems from a study of early T cells in non-severe SARS-CoV-2 infection. Attachment of unique molecular identifiers to individual cDNA molecules was performed. TCRdb reanalysed the 5' RACE reads using MiXCR and keeps one entry per CDR3 protein. This table has 40,000 to 50,000 distinct CDR3 sequences, over 5% appearing once. CDR1 is PRHDT and CDR2 is FYEKMQ in the germline V gene (reference sequence). After removal of 1 base from V and 6 bases from J, the junction contained 9 bases not matched to a gene. The CDR3 length is 15 residues. V is TRBV13 and J is TRBJ2-7, with 7 positions matching TRBD1. The source was whole blood, collected at baseline. The TCR sequence derives from an adult who was a healthcare worker with PCR-confirmed SARS-CoV-2 infection or an uninfected control (not recorded which). For the CDR3, the DNA is TGTGCCAGCAGCTTAGCCCTTAGACAGGGTACCGAGCAGTACTTC. Protein: CASSLALRQGTEQYF.